This is a list of T cell receptor beta chains from one sample in a study of shared clonotypes between healthy human individuals. Libraries were prepared by immunoSEQ multiplex PCR; TCRdb keeps only in-frame clonotypes and omits some of them. The repertoire holds about 960,000 clones, with 76% as singletons. Material: memory CD4+ T cells sorted from blood. The source of these receptors is a man in his late teens or twenties in good health. Both conserved end residues are part of each CDR3. Each record gives: CDR3 length, D gene, clone size, J gene, V gene, CDR3 DNA, CDR3 protein. A D gene is named only where the DNA matches it firmly. Clone sizes are given selectively: once, few, many, or a class where the clone is expanded.

CDR3 length: 14; D gene: .; clone size: .; J gene: TRBJ1-6; V gene: TRBV2; CDR3 DNA: TGTGCCAGCAGTGGAGAGGGAGGTAATTCACCCCTCCACTTT; CDR3 protein: CASSGEGGNSPLHF
CDR3 length: 17; D gene: TRBD1; clone size: .; J gene: TRBJ2-7; V gene: TRBV27; CDR3 DNA: TGTGCCAGCAGTTTTTTCCCGGGACAGGGGCCTGTTTACGAGCAGTACTTC; CDR3 protein: CASSFFPGQGPVYEQYF
CDR3 length: 16; D gene: .; clone size: few; J gene: TRBJ1-6; V gene: TRBV6-6; CDR3 DNA: TGTGCCAGCACCACCGGGGGGGCCCACTATAATTCACCCCTCCACTTT; CDR3 protein: CASTTGGAHYNSPLHF
CDR3 length: 14; D gene: TRBD1; clone size: once; J gene: TRBJ1-1; V gene: TRBV19; CDR3 DNA: TGTGCCAGTAGTCAGACCTCGACAGGGGCTGAAGCTTTCTTT; CDR3 protein: CASSQTSTGAEAFF
CDR3 length: 11; D gene: .; clone size: .; J gene: TRBJ2-7; V gene: TRBV6-5; CDR3 DNA: TGTGCCAGCAGATCCGTCTACGAGCAGTACTTC; CDR3 protein: CASRSVYEQYF
CDR3 length: 12; D gene: .; clone size: once; J gene: TRBJ1-5; V gene: TRBV7-9; CDR3 DNA: TGTGCCAGCGAACTAAATAATCAGCCCCAGCATTTT; CDR3 protein: CASELNNQPQHF
CDR3 length: 15; D gene: TRBD2; clone size: many; J gene: TRBJ2-3; V gene: TRBV7-2; CDR3 DNA: TGTGCCAGCAGCCCCCGTAGCGGGTCCCTAGATACGCAGTATTTT; CDR3 protein: CASSPRSGSLDTQYF
CDR3 length: 13; D gene: TRBD1; clone size: .; J gene: TRBJ1-2; V gene: TRBV2; CDR3 DNA: TGTGCCAGCAGTATACAGGGGACGAATGGCTACACCTTC; CDR3 protein: CASSIQGTNGYTF
CDR3 length: 16; D gene: TRBD1; clone size: .; J gene: TRBJ2-4; V gene: TRBV4-1; CDR3 DNA: TGCGCCAGCAGCCAAGACCTCACAGGGGCCCGAGGCATTCAGTACTTC; CDR3 protein: CASSQDLTGARGIQYF
CDR3 length: 13; D gene: .; clone size: .; J gene: TRBJ1-2; V gene: TRBV28; CDR3 DNA: TGTGCCAGCAGTTTATCCGGATTTGGTGGCTACACCTTC; CDR3 protein: CASSLSGFGGYTF
CDR3 length: 15; D gene: TRBD1; clone size: .; J gene: TRBJ1-2; V gene: TRBV28; CDR3 DNA: TGTGCCAGCAGTTTGGACAGGGGGACAGGGCATGGCTACACCTTC; CDR3 protein: CASSLDRGTGHGYTF
CDR3 length: 14; D gene: .; clone size: few; J gene: TRBJ1-6; V gene: TRBV19; CDR3 DNA: TGTGCCAGTAGTATAATTGACTATAATTCACCCCTCCACTTT; CDR3 protein: CASSIIDYNSPLHF
CDR3 length: 15; D gene: .; clone size: .; J gene: TRBJ1-6; V gene: TRBV6-1; CDR3 DNA: TGTGCCAGCACTACCGGACGCTCCTATAATTCACCCCTCCACTTT; CDR3 protein: CASTTGRSYNSPLHF
CDR3 length: 13; D gene: .; clone size: .; J gene: TRBJ1-2; V gene: TRBV5-6; CDR3 DNA: TGTGCCAGCAGCTTGAGACTTTCGGATGGCTACACCTTC; CDR3 protein: CASSLRLSDGYTF
CDR3 length: 13; D gene: .; clone size: .; J gene: TRBJ2-3; V gene: TRBV5-1; CDR3 DNA: TGCGCCAGCAGCTTGGATAGCACAGATACGCAGTATTTT; CDR3 protein: CASSLDSTDTQYF
CDR3 length: 11; D gene: .; clone size: many; J gene: TRBJ1-1; V gene: TRBV20-1; CDR3 DNA: TGCAGTGCCCTCAAGGAGGCTGAAGCTTTCTTT; CDR3 protein: CSALKEAEAFF
CDR3 length: 15; D gene: .; clone size: .; J gene: TRBJ2-3; V gene: TRBV7-7; CDR3 DNA: TGTGCTAGCAGCTTAGACGGCTCGGGAACAGATACGCAGTATTTT; CDR3 protein: CASSLDGSGTDTQYF
CDR3 length: 14; D gene: TRBD1; clone size: .; J gene: TRBJ1-4; V gene: TRBV25-1; CDR3 DNA: TGTGCCAGCAGCTGGACAGGAAAGGGTGAAAAACTGTTTTTT; CDR3 protein: CASSWTGKGEKLFF
CDR3 length: 15; D gene: TRBD2; clone size: once; J gene: TRBJ2-7; V gene: TRBV7-2; CDR3 DNA: TGTGCCAGCAGCCTCCGGGGGGTGAGGACCTACGAGCAGTACTTC; CDR3 protein: CASSLRGVRTYEQYF
CDR3 length: 19; D gene: TRBD2; clone size: many; J gene: TRBJ2-1; V gene: TRBV5-4; CDR3 DNA: TGTGCCAGCAGCTGGACTCCCGGGACTAGCGGGAGCTCCTACAATGAGCAGTTCTTC; CDR3 protein: CASSWTPGTSGSSYNEQFF
CDR3 length: 11; D gene: .; clone size: .; J gene: TRBJ2-1; V gene: TRBV11-3; CDR3 DNA: TGTGCCAGCAGCGCTTCCAATGAGCAGTTCTTC; CDR3 protein: CASSASNEQFF
CDR3 length: 14; D gene: .; clone size: once; J gene: TRBJ2-3; V gene: TRBV7-2; CDR3 DNA: TGTGCCAGCAGCTTAGGCAGGGGCATAGATACGCAGTATTTT; CDR3 protein: CASSLGRGIDTQYF
CDR3 length: 13; D gene: .; clone size: .; J gene: TRBJ1-3; V gene: TRBV6-6; CDR3 DNA: TGTGCCAGCAGTGTAAGCTCTGGAAACACCATATATTTT; CDR3 protein: CASSVSSGNTIYF
CDR3 length: 13; D gene: .; clone size: .; J gene: TRBJ2-6; V gene: TRBV19; CDR3 DNA: TGTGCCAGTAGTCGCTCTGGGGCCAACGTCCTGACTTTC; CDR3 protein: CASSRSGANVLTF
CDR3 length: 17; D gene: TRBD1; clone size: many; J gene: TRBJ1-2; V gene: TRBV7-9; CDR3 DNA: TGTGCCAGCAGCTTAGGAAGTTCCGGAGGGGGCACGCATGGCTACACCTTC; CDR3 protein: CASSLGSSGGGTHGYTF
CDR3 length: 16; D gene: .; clone size: .; J gene: TRBJ2-1; V gene: TRBV9; CDR3 DNA: TGTGCCAGCAGCGTAGGTGAGGGGTCCCTCTACAATGAGCAGTTCTTC; CDR3 protein: CASSVGEGSLYNEQFF
CDR3 length: 12; D gene: .; clone size: .; J gene: TRBJ1-4; V gene: TRBV2; CDR3 DNA: TGTGCCAGCAGCGACAGGCGCCAAAAACTGTTTTTT; CDR3 protein: CASSDRRQKLFF
CDR3 length: 15; D gene: .; clone size: few; J gene: TRBJ1-1; V gene: TRBV6-5; CDR3 DNA: TGTGCCAGCATCCCCCGGAAGGCAGCTACCACTGAAGCTTTCTTT; CDR3 protein: CASIPRKAATTEAFF
CDR3 length: 13; D gene: TRBD1; clone size: .; J gene: TRBJ2-4; V gene: TRBV30; CDR3 DNA: TGTGCCTTAAGACAGGGGGCCAAAAACATTCAGTACTTC; CDR3 protein: CALRQGAKNIQYF
CDR3 length: 11; D gene: .; clone size: .; J gene: TRBJ2-3; V gene: TRBV6-5; CDR3 DNA: TGTGCCAGCACCCAGGGTGGGACGCAGTATTTT; CDR3 protein: CASTQGGTQYF
CDR3 length: 12; D gene: .; clone size: .; J gene: TRBJ2-5; V gene: TRBV6-5; CDR3 DNA: TGTGCCAGCAGCTCGACTTCAGAGACCCAGTACTTC; CDR3 protein: CASSSTSETQYF
CDR3 length: 15; D gene: .; clone size: .; J gene: TRBJ1-5; V gene: TRBV7-8; CDR3 DNA: TGTGCCAGCAGCTTATTTACGGGGCCGGGGAAGCCCCAGCATTTT; CDR3 protein: CASSLFTGPGKPQHF
CDR3 length: 18; D gene: TRBD1; clone size: .; J gene: TRBJ1-4; V gene: TRBV7-9; CDR3 DNA: TGTGCCAGCAGCCAGACAGGGCTCCCGGGAACTACTAATGAAAAACTGTTTTTT; CDR3 protein: CASSQTGLPGTTNEKLFF
CDR3 length: 13; D gene: .; clone size: .; J gene: TRBJ1-1; V gene: TRBV5-4; CDR3 DNA: TGTGCCAGCAGCTTTTCCGGGTTCACTGAAGCTTTCTTT; CDR3 protein: CASSFSGFTEAFF
CDR3 length: 15; D gene: .; clone size: .; J gene: TRBJ2-6; V gene: TRBV4-3; CDR3 DNA: TGCGCCAGCAGCCAAGGCTTTAGGCAGGCCAACGTCCTGACTTTC; CDR3 protein: CASSQGFRQANVLTF
CDR3 length: 15; D gene: TRBD1; clone size: once; J gene: TRBJ2-7; V gene: TRBV10-3; CDR3 DNA: TGTGCCATCAGTAATCCGGGACAGGGCTATTACGAGCAGTACTTC; CDR3 protein: CAISNPGQGYYEQYF
CDR3 length: 16; D gene: .; clone size: .; J gene: TRBJ2-2; V gene: TRBV7-7; CDR3 DNA: TGTGCTAGCACCCCGGGGTTGGGGAAGGCCACCGGGGAGCTGTTTTTT; CDR3 protein: CASTPGLGKATGELFF
CDR3 length: 14; D gene: .; clone size: .; J gene: TRBJ1-1; V gene: TRBV7-9; CDR3 DNA: TGTGCCAGCAGCTTCGGGGGGCTGAGCACTGAAGCTTTCTTT; CDR3 protein: CASSFGGLSTEAFF
CDR3 length: 15; D gene: .; clone size: once; J gene: TRBJ1-1; V gene: TRBV6-1; CDR3 DNA: TGTGCCAGCAGTGAAGCGATGACGGTTAACACTGAAGCTTTCTTT; CDR3 protein: CASSEAMTVNTEAFF
CDR3 length: 16; D gene: TRBD2; clone size: few; J gene: TRBJ2-1; V gene: TRBV4-3; CDR3 DNA: TGCGCCAGCAGCCAAACAGGCCAGCGGGGGAACAATGAGCAGTTCTTC; CDR3 protein: CASSQTGQRGNNEQFF
CDR3 length: 15; D gene: .; clone size: .; J gene: TRBJ2-7; V gene: TRBV28; CDR3 DNA: TGTGCCAGCAGTTCCCGGGACACGGAGTCCTACGAGCAGTACTTC; CDR3 protein: CASSSRDTESYEQYF
CDR3 length: 14; D gene: .; clone size: .; J gene: TRBJ2-7; V gene: TRBV27; CDR3 DNA: TGTGCCAGCAGTTTCGGAGGGCGCGTTGGCGAGCAGTACTTC; CDR3 protein: CASSFGGRVGEQYF
CDR3 length: 14; D gene: .; clone size: .; J gene: TRBJ2-3; V gene: TRBV12-5; CDR3 DNA: TGTGCTAGTGGTTCGACTGAACTTGGAGATACGCAGTATTTT; CDR3 protein: CASGSTELGDTQYF
CDR3 length: 15; D gene: .; clone size: .; J gene: TRBJ2-3; V gene: TRBV6-6; CDR3 DNA: TGTGCCAGCAGTTACTCCCTTAGCTCCACAGATACGCAGTATTTT; CDR3 protein: CASSYSLSSTDTQYF
CDR3 length: 18; D gene: TRBD1; clone size: .; J gene: TRBJ1-1; V gene: TRBV5-4; CDR3 DNA: TGTGCCAGCAGCCCGACCCTTCGACAGGGGGGAGGCAACACTGAAGCTTTCTTT; CDR3 protein: CASSPTLRQGGGNTEAFF
CDR3 length: 11; D gene: .; clone size: .; J gene: TRBJ1-2; V gene: TRBV30; CDR3 DNA: TGTGCCTGGAGCCGATCCGATGGCTACACCTTC; CDR3 protein: CAWSRSDGYTF
CDR3 length: 13; D gene: .; clone size: .; J gene: TRBJ1-5; V gene: TRBV2; CDR3 DNA: TGTGCCAGCAGGGGGGAGCGCAATCAGCCCCAGCATTTT; CDR3 protein: CASRGERNQPQHF
CDR3 length: 13; D gene: .; clone size: .; J gene: TRBJ1-3; V gene: TRBV27; CDR3 DNA: TGTGCCAGCAGTTTATCCGCAGGGTACACCATATATTTT; CDR3 protein: CASSLSAGYTIYF
CDR3 length: 15; D gene: .; clone size: few; J gene: TRBJ1-2; V gene: TRBV5-1; CDR3 DNA: TGCGCCAGCAGCTTGGGGACAGTAACCAACTATGGCTACACCTTC; CDR3 protein: CASSLGTVTNYGYTF
CDR3 length: 13; D gene: .; clone size: .; J gene: TRBJ2-7; V gene: TRBV11-2; CDR3 DNA: TGTGCCAGCAGTCCCGAAAGGGGCCACGAGCAGTACTTC; CDR3 protein: CASSPERGHEQYF
CDR3 length: 16; D gene: .; clone size: .; J gene: TRBJ2-6; V gene: TRBV19; CDR3 DNA: TGTGCCAGTAGTATAGTGAGCAGCTCTGGGGCCAACGTCCTGACTTTC; CDR3 protein: CASSIVSSSGANVLTF
CDR3 length: 14; D gene: .; clone size: few; J gene: TRBJ1-5; V gene: TRBV18; CDR3 DNA: TGTGCCAGCTCACCACAAGGGCCGGCACAGCCCCAGCATTTT; CDR3 protein: CASSPQGPAQPQHF
CDR3 length: 16; D gene: .; clone size: .; J gene: TRBJ2-3; V gene: TRBV5-1; CDR3 DNA: TGCGCCAGCAGCTCGGGGGCGGTTCCTAGCACAGATACGCAGTATTTT; CDR3 protein: CASSSGAVPSTDTQYF